These 19 T cell receptor beta chains were sequenced from one sample in a study of technical replicates of blood from several donors. The data were produced by immunoSEQ multiplex PCR, yet TCRdb's version contains in-frame clones alone and is incomplete. Here the sample spans over 65,000 clones, about 94% being singletons. The sample comprised T cells isolated from PBMCs. Receptor source: a human donor in good health.

The V gene is TRBV6-1, the J gene TRBJ2-2; a possible D gene is TRBD2 (6 bases). The V end lost 8 bases, the J end lost 6 bases, and 13 bases lay between the germline ends. Germline V gene sequence: CDR1 MNHNS, CDR2 SASEGT. CDR3 size: 13 residues. CDR3 sequence reads: CASVNLAPGELFF. The CDR3, as DNA: TGTGCCAGCGTTAACCTAGCGCCCGGGGAGCTGTTTTTT.

This sequence joins TRBV19 and TRBJ2-2, with 11 nucleotides matching TRBD2. Germline CDR1 reads LNHDA; CDR2 reads SQIVND (reference sequence). Trimming at V came to 7 bases and at J to 0 bases, leaving 25 bases not matched to a gene. This CDR3 is built from 23 residues. The CDR3, as DNA: TGTGCCAGTACCTCCCGACGGGTTTCGGGACTAGCGGTCTTTCCCGCGAACACCGGGGAGCTGTTTTTT. Encoded protein: CASTSRRVSGLAVFPANTGELFF.

J is TRBJ2-7 and V is TRBV6-5; TRBD2 matches 8 bases. This CDR3 comprises 15 residues. V was pared by 8 bases and J by 3 bases, with 12 bases of the junction left unmatched. Germline lookup yields CDR1 MNHEY and CDR2 SVGAGI. In DNA, the CDR3 is TGTGCCAGCCGGGCGCGGGAGGACGGGGTCTACGAGCAGTACTTC. Translated: CASRAREDGVYEQYF.

The chain couples TRBV7-3 to TRBJ2-1, with unresolved D. Trimming took off 3 bases at V and 0 bases at J, with 3 bases between the two ends. Per the germline V gene, CDR1 is SGHTA and CDR2 is FQGTGA. CDR3 size: 13 residues. This CDR3 is CASSFSSYNEQFF. CDR3 DNA: TGTGCCAGCAGCTTCAGCTCCTACAATGAGCAGTTCTTC.

This sequence joins TRBV19 and TRBJ2-1; no definite D call. From germline, CDR1 is LNHDA and CDR2 SQIVND (reference sequence). The CDR3 consists of 16 residues. V was pared by 2 bases and J by 0 bases, with 11 bases between. CDR3 DNA sequence: TGTGCCAGTAGTATAAACGCTTTGAGCTCCTACAATGAGCAGTTCTTC. It encodes CASSINALSSYNEQFF.

This chain uses TRBV6-1 with TRBJ2-7, with TRBD1 matching over 8 bases. Germline V gene data show CDR1 as MNHNS and CDR2 as SASEGT. CDR3 length equals 16 residues. J lost 3 bases, V lost 2 bases, and 9 bases had no gene match. The CDR3 reads CASSENTGTGYYEQYF. The DNA of the CDR3 is TGTGCCAGCAGTGAAAACACCGGGACAGGATACTACGAGCAGTACTTC.

The J gene is TRBJ2-3, the V gene TRBV10-1; D unclear. Trimming shortened V by 0 bases and J by 2 bases, and 9 bases separated the two germline ends. The CDR3 runs 15 residues. From germline, CDR1 is WNHNN and CDR2 SYGVQD (reference sequence). CDR3 bases: TGCGCCAGCAGTGAGTCGGGCTTCTTCACAGATACGCAGTATTTT. Protein sequence: CASSESGFFTDTQYF.

The chain employs TRBV7-2 and TRBJ1-1; a weak D match, TRBD1 (5 bases). The V end lost 5 bases, the J end lost 4 bases, and 17 bases lay between the germline ends. The CDR3 has 15 residues. The germline gives CDR1 SGHTA, CDR2 FQGNSA. CDR3 coding DNA: TGTGCCAGCAGCCAATTCGGACGGGGGGGCACTGAAGCTTTCTTT. It encodes CASSQFGRGGTEAFF.

The chain combines TRBV29-1 with TRBJ2-7, with a weak D call TRBD1 (5 bases). The germline V gene encodes CDR1 SQVTM and CDR2 ANQGSEA. The CDR3 has 13 residues. V was clipped by 3 bases and J by 2 bases, with 11 bases between them. The CDR3 region is CSVEVLGAYEQYF. CDR3 coding DNA: TGCAGCGTTGAGGTCTTAGGGGCCTACGAGCAGTACTTC.

V is TRBV4-1 and J is TRBJ2-4; tentatively, D is TRBD1 (5 bases). Germline CDR1 reads MGHRA; CDR2 reads YSYEKL. Trimming pared 0 bases from V and 8 bases from J, leaving 11 bases between. The CDR3 loop spans 14 amino acids. The CDR3 DNA follows: TGCGCCAGCAGCCAAGATCCCAGGGTGGACATTCAGTACTTC. This translates into CASSQDPRVDIQYF.

V and J are TRBV6-6 and TRBJ2-6; a possible D gene is TRBD2 (5 bases). The germline CDR1 and CDR2 sequences are MNHNY and SVGAGI (reference sequence). Trimming shortened V by 8 bases and J by 8 bases, and 19 bases separated the two germline ends. CDR3 length: 15 amino acids. The CDR3 region is CASHGVGSRSNVLTF. CDR3 DNA sequence: TGTGCCAGCCACGGGGTGGGGTCTAGGTCCAACGTCCTGACTTTC.

The chain has TRBV13 and TRBJ2-4; 9 bases match TRBD2. The V gene's germline CDR1 is PRHDT and CDR2 FYEKMQ (reference sequence). V was pared by 5 bases and J by 2 bases, with 10 bases of the junction left unmatched. The CDR3 spans 17 residues. Written as DNA, the CDR3 is TGTGCCAGCAGCCCCCTAGGCGGGAGGGCCACCAAAAACATTCAGTACTTC. This codes for CASSPLGGRATKNIQYF.

The gene calls are TRBV19 and TRBJ2-7, with D perhaps matching TRBD2 (5 bases). Germline lookup yields CDR1 LNHDA and CDR2 SQIVND (reference sequence). This CDR3 contains 15 residues. Trimming took 8 bases from V and 3 from J, leaving 20 bases between them. The CDR3 DNA reads as TGTGCCAGTGCCCTCTCGCGGAGGCCCCACTACGAGCAGTACTTC. It is translated as CASALSRRPHYEQYF.

The chain is built from TRBV29-1 and TRBJ2-6; D remains unclear. Trimming cost V 4 bases and J 4 bases, with 14 bases left between them. Germline V gene data show CDR1 as SQVTM and CDR2 as ANQGSEA. The CDR3 loop spans 15 amino acids. This chain's CDR3 is CSVVSSVWGANVLTF. The CDR3 nucleotides read TGCAGCGTTGTGTCCTCGGTGTGGGGGGCCAACGTCCTGACTTTC.

The chain combines TRBV27 with TRBJ2-1; possible D gene TRBD1, 6 bases. V shed 7 bases and J shed 2 bases, with 6 bases lying between them. The CDR3 sequence is 12 residues long. The germline gives CDR1 MNHEY, CDR2 SMNVEV (reference sequence). The CDR3 spells CASKGAYNEQFF. The DNA for the CDR3 is TGTGCCAGCAAGGGGGCCTACAATGAGCAGTTCTTC.

The chain carries TRBV27 and TRBJ2-6, with 11 bases fitting TRBD1. Germline V CDR1 and CDR2: MNHEY, SMNVEV (reference sequence). Trimming removed 4 bases from V and 1 base from J; junction bases left unmatched: 3. The CDR3 extends over 17 amino acids. Written as DNA, the CDR3 is TGTGCCAGCAGTTCCGGGACAGGGGGTTCTGGGGCCAACGTCCTGACTTTC. It codes for CASSSGTGGSGANVLTF.

The gene calls are TRBV7-6 and TRBJ2-7; 9 bases fit TRBD2. Trimming cost V 4 bases and J 0 bases; bases outside gene matches: 4. The CDR3 is 15 residues long. Germline-derived CDR1 and CDR2 are SGHVS and FNYEAQ. CDR3 protein: CASSYLAGSSYEQYF. CDR3 DNA sequence: TGTGCCAGCAGCTATCTAGCGGGGAGCTCCTACGAGCAGTACTTC. The full variable domain, in which reference TRBV7-6 and TRBJ2-7 provide the parts outside the CDR3, is GAGVSQSPRYKVTKRGQDVALRCDPISGHVSLYWYRQALGQGPEFLTYFNYEAQQDKSGLPNDRFSAERPEGSISTLTIQRTEQRDSAMYRCASSYLAGSSYEQYFGPGTRLTVT.

This CDR3 reads CSVEAERNTQYF. CDR3 coding DNA: TGCAGCGTTGAAGCCGAGCGGAATACGCAGTATTTT. The chain has TRBV29-1 and TRBJ2-3, with a possible D match to TRBD2 (5 bases). Trimming stripped 1 base from V and 7 bases from J, with 9 bases between. Germline-derived CDR1 and CDR2 are SQVTM and ANQGSEA. The CDR3 consists of 12 residues.

This clone has only a few counts. The chain has TRBV6-6 and TRBJ1-1, with D possibly TRBD1 on 5 matching bases. V lost 5 bases to trimming and J lost 6 bases, with 10 bases between them. Germline V gene lookup returns CDR1 MNHNY and CDR2 SVGAGI (reference sequence). This CDR3 has 12 residues. The DNA for the CDR3 is TGTGCCAGCAGTACAGGTGGAGCTGAAGCTTTCTTT. Protein sequence: CASSTGGAEAFF.